This entry features one TCR beta chain sequence. The antigen is unknown. It was roughly 200 ng DNA, 25,000 to 35,000 T cell genomes, that sorted-subset replicate PCRs used. The data were produced by immunoSEQ multiplex PCR, yet TCRdb's version contains in-frame clones alone and is incomplete. The table has hundreds of thousands of clones, 96% seen once. This specimen comes from a study of shared clonotypes between healthy human individuals. On the study more broadly: The people who gave samples were a couple of women and a few men aged 18 to 49.

Study-wide results and limits: Clonotypes shared by all four donors outscored non-shared clonotypes in generation probability. Large depth notwithstanding, sorted-subset sequencing proved incomplete by rarefaction.

CDR1 and CDR2 from the germline V gene are SGHTA and FQGNSA. The CDR3 is made up of 13 amino acids. The V and J ends lost 3 bases and 0 bases respectively, with 5 bases between them. Sequenced input: memory CD8+ T cells sorted from blood. Subset indicated: CD45RO+ cells pooled with CCR7-negative TemRA cells. The chain joins TRBV7-2 to TRBJ2-5, with D unclear. The TCR comes from a man aged 30-40 years in good health. CDR3 amino acids: CASSFLHQETQYF. The CDR3 coding sequence is TGTGCCAGCAGCTTCTTACACCAAGAGACCCAGTACTTC.